This T cell receptor (beta chain) was sequenced during a study of PD-1 blockade in classical Hodgkin lymphoma. Profiled with immunoSEQ multiplex PCR; TCRdb holds only in-frame clones, not every one. This table has 19,000 or so clones, more than 80% appearing once. The time point was: cycle 4 day 1 (C4D1), after less than 7 weeks of nivolumab. Every patient experienced relapse after autologous stem cell transplantation, and brentuximab vedotin exposure varied. The sequencing here drew on peripheral blood mononuclear cells (PBMCs), taken before the fourth cycle of nivolumab. The sequence came from a human donor with classical Hodgkin lymphoma.

The chain's CDR3 is CSVERMGFTEAFF. The CDR3, as DNA: TGCAGCGTTGAGCGTATGGGGTTCACTGAAGCTTTCTTT. The chain has TRBV29-1 and TRBJ1-1; D ambiguous. Germline V gene lookup returns CDR1 SQVTM and CDR2 ANQGSEA. The CDR3 is 13 amino acids. V lost 3 bases and J 4 bases, leaving 12 bases between the germline ends.